This T cell receptor beta chain comes out of a study of blood T cell repertoires in COVID-19. Looked up from germline, CDR1 is SGHTA and CDR2 is FQGNSA. There are 18 residues in the CDR3. V gave up 0 bases and J gave up 3 bases; unmatched junction bases: 7. Assay: immunoSEQ multiplex PCR; the TCRdb copy retains only in-frame clones and omits some. The sample holds 30,000 to 40,000 clones; 70% to 90% are singletons and the top ten take less than 5.5%. This TCR was sampled from a woman in her seventies with active COVID-19. The chain joins TRBV7-2 to TRBJ2-1; 11 bases fit TRBD2. Sequenced material: peripheral blood. This chain's CDR3 is CASSLALAGGSLYNEQFF. The DNA for the CDR3 is TGTGCCAGCAGCTTAGCTCTAGCGGGGGGCTCCCTCTACAATGAGCAGTTCTTC. Variable domain in full (rest from reference TRBV7-2 and TRBJ2-1): GAGVSQSPSNKVTEKGKDVELRCDPISGHTALYWYRQSLGQGLEFLIYFQGNSAPDKSGLPSDRFSAERTGGSVSTLTIQRTQQEDSAVYLCASSLALAGGSLYNEQFFGPGTRLTVL.